This TCR beta chain stems from a study of cytomegalovirus exposure and HLA in healthy donors. Overall study findings and caveats: Reportedly, cytomegalovirus status was diagnosed with high sensitivity and specificity.

The PCR used 60 Vbeta and 13 Jbeta primers. Measured with immunoSEQ multiplex PCR; TCRdb has only the in-frame clones, and not every one. The sample records about 98,000 clones, about 81% being singletons. The CDR3 length is 16 residues. Germline V lookup: CDR1 SGHTA, CDR2 FQGTGA. This clone was recorded a few times. Its cognate antigen is unknown. The sample was PBMCs. The TCR originated in a man aged 40-50 years in good health and CMV-seronegative. The chain is built from TRBV7-3 and TRBJ2-5; 8 bases fit TRBD1. The DNA end is more similar to TRBJ2-7, so the J call may be wrong. The CDR3 sequence: CASSPTGGESLYEQYF. Written as DNA, the CDR3 is TGTGCCAGCAGCCCCACAGGGGGTGAGAGCCTCTACGAGCAGTACTTC.